This paragraph reports one TCR beta chain. This clonotype was seen a few times. No cognate antigen has been identified for it. No much larger clone exists at a distance of one base, and base qualities are not known. The library was generated by PCR. Sequencing was performed on an Illumina HiSeq 2500. Molecular barcoding was employed in the preparation of TCR libraries, with unique molecular identifiers being used to normalize TCRbeta repertoire quantification. The public reads were run again by TCRdb, first through fastp at Q25 and then through MiXCR, and only productive beta chains were kept. Every CDR3 protein is listed once, alongside the most common genes and DNA of its rows. Across this sample there are around 340,000 distinct CDR3 sequences, with 13% seen only once. Around 4% of the sample lies in the top ten. The sample is drawn from a study of T-cell reconstitution after alpha-beta-depleted transplantation in children (dated by TCRdb to about 2016). Regarding the study in general: The study quantitatively tracked T-cell immune reconstitution after TCRalphabeta/CD19-depleted allogeneic hematopoietic cell transplantation in children using TCR repertoire profiling.

The sample consisted of PBMCs, taken from the stem cell graft. This TCR was recovered from a human donor who donated a stem cell graft to a child with Fanconi anemia.

The nucleotides read TGTGCCAGCAGACGGACAGGTCAAGAGACCCAGTACTTC. Translated, this is CASRRTGQETQYF. The chain is encoded by TRBV7-2 joined to TRBJ2-5; 7 central bases correspond to TRBD1. Trimming removed 6 bases from V and 2 bases from J; the gene matches leave 3 bases unexplained. From the germline V gene, CDR1 is SGHTA and CDR2 is FQGNSA. Inclusive of the bounding cysteine and phenylalanine, the CDR3 is 13 residues long. Kept here is only the CDR3 DNA, which spans 39 bases and is read in frame from base 1. Joined to the reference TRBV7-2 and TRBJ2-5 proteins, this CDR3 gives the full variable domain: GAGVSQSPSNKVTEKGKDVELRCDPISGHTALYWYRQSLGQGLEFLIYFQGNSAPDKSGLPSDRFSAERTGGSVSTLTIQRTQQEDSAVYLCASRRTGQETQYFGPGTRLLVL.